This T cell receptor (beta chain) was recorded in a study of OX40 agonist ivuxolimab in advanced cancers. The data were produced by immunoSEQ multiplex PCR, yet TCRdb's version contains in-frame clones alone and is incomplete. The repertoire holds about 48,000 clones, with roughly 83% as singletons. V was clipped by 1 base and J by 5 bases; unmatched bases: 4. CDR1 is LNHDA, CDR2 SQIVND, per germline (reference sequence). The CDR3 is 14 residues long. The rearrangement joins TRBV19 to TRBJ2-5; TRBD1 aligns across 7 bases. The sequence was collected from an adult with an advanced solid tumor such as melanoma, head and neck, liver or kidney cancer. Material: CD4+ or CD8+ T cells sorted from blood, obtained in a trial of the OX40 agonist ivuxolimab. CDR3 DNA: TGTGCCAGTAGTATAGGGGACAGTGGGGAGACCCAGTACTTC. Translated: CASSIGDSGETQYF.